This T cell receptor (beta chain) stems from a study of OX40 agonist ivuxolimab in advanced cancers. Whole-study context: Males comprised 70% to 90% of the group, whose mean age was around 62 years (range roughly 20 to 90).

The study sampled blood at baseline, cycle 4 day 1, and cycle 7 day 1. Only in-frame clones appear in the TCRdb table, and some are missing; sequencing was by immunoSEQ multiplex PCR. In the table there are tens of thousands of clones, over 75% of which are singletons. This CDR3 has 16 amino acids. V was clipped by 4 bases and J by 6 bases; unmatched bases: 8. Germline V gives CDR1 SGHTA, CDR2 FQGNSA. The V gene is TRBV7-2, the J gene TRBJ2-3, with TRBD2 matching 12 bases. The source was CD4+ or CD8+ T cells sorted from blood, collected in a trial of the OX40 agonist ivuxolimab. The receptor was derived from an adult with an advanced solid tumor such as melanoma, head and neck, liver or kidney cancer. CDR3 region: CASSSPRLAGADTQYF. The CDR3 DNA sequence: TGTGCCAGCAGCTCTCCCAGACTAGCGGGGGCCGATACGCAGTATTTT.